A few counts support the clone carrying this T cell receptor (beta chain). The antigen is undetermined. This CDR3 has 15 amino acids. Per germline, CDR1 SGHAT and CDR2 FQNNGV. Deletions cut 4 bases from V and 8 bases from J, with 18 bases between. The sample comes from a study of early T cells in non-severe SARS-CoV-2 infection. Researchers attached unique molecular identifiers to individual cDNA molecules. TCRdb analysed the 5' RACE reads with MiXCR anew, one entry per CDR3 protein. The table shows under 60,000 distinct CDR3 sequences, with 5.6% occurring only once. Study observations and caveats: Matches to VDJdb favored anti-spike CD8 responses and missed private and CD4 specificities.

This receptor was identified in an adult who was a healthcare worker with PCR-confirmed SARS-CoV-2 infection or an uninfected control (not recorded which). The V call is TRBV11-2, the J call TRBJ1-5; D is uncertain. The sample comprised whole blood. This CDR3 is CASSSGPEVGKPQHF. The CDR3 coding sequence is TGTGCCAGCAGCTCCGGGCCCGAGGTAGGGAAGCCCCAGCATTTT.